This TCR beta chain was observed in a study of OX40 agonist ivuxolimab in advanced cancers. The CDR3 contains 13 residues. Germline values: CDR1 SGHRS, CDR2 YFSETQ. The trim removed 0 bases at V and 6 bases at J, leaving 1 base unmatched. A remark on this clone: The sample holds other DNA sequences that translate to the same CDR3.

Using immunoSEQ multiplex PCR, the repertoire was profiled, and TCRdb retains in-frame clones only, with some absent. The table shows 50,000 to 65,000 clones, with approximately 78% occurring only once. The chain uses TRBV5-1 and TRBJ2-3; 7 nucleotides align to TRBD1. The sequencing used CD4+ or CD8+ T cells sorted from blood, collected in a trial of the OX40 agonist ivuxolimab. The TCR comes from an adult with an advanced solid tumor such as melanoma, head and neck, liver or kidney cancer. CDR3 sequence: CASSLDRGDTQYF. The CDR3 DNA follows: TGCGCCAGCAGCTTGGACAGGGGCGATACGCAGTATTTT. The full variable domain, its missing parts supplied by reference TRBV5-1 and TRBJ2-3, is KAGVTQTPRYLIKTRGQQVTLSCSPISGHRSVSWYQQTPGQGLQFLFEYFSETQRNKGNFPGRFSGRQFSNSRSEMNVSTLELGDSALYLCASSLDRGDTQYFGPGTRLTVL.